This entry features one T cell receptor (beta chain) sequence. Its antigen remains unidentified. Base qualities are missing; no much larger clone stands one base away. The data belong to a study of PD-1 blockade in classical Hodgkin lymphoma (dated by TCRdb to about 2020). Regarding the study in general: Nivolumab dosing was 3 mg/kg intravenously every 2 weeks, continuing until either disease progression or unacceptable toxicity. The study used CyTOF and TCR beta sequencing to define a peripheral blood immune signature of response to PD-1 blockade in classical Hodgkin lymphoma.

Genomic DNA was extracted with the Qiagen DNeasy kit from unsorted PBMCs and from negatively selected CD4+ and CD8+ fractions. TCR beta CDR3 regions were subjected to amplification by immunoSEQ multiplex PCR with primers that anneal to V and J segments. A synthetic immune receptor repertoire was used to minimize amplification bias, and any residual bias was removed computationally once sequencing was done. Per the authors' processing: Repertoire diversity was quantified as the Shannon entropy index using custom Python scripts. The unsorted, CD4+ and CD8+ repertoires were each analyzed separately, with the exception of combined analyses, where CD4+ and CD8+ sequences were merged in silico. Clonal expansion was defined as a frequency increase of at least 2-fold after treatment compared with C1D1, and clones undetected at baseline were assigned a pseudocount of 0.5. Clones with 0 or 1 copy at C1D1 were defined as singleton clones, while clones with 2 or more copies were defined as non-singleton clones. By matching protein sequences in sorted samples from the same patient, clones expanded in unsorted samples were annotated as CD4+, CD8+ or unknown. Wilcoxon tests on paired samples were used to test diversity changes from C1D1 to C4D1. Drawn from immuneACCESS, this table holds only the in-frame rearrangements with V and J called that TCRdb kept. Clones are partly lost; checked studies trace under half to an unresolved V gene and leave the rest unexplained. V and J calls and clone size are given by that table; D and trimming were obtained from the DNA. In this sample the table shows about 58,000 clones, 91% of which occur a single time. The ten largest clones represent 10% of the sample.

The CDR3 runs 15 residues from the cysteine to the phenylalanine. Only the CDR3 part of the read is kept: 45 bases, read in frame from the first base. CDR1 and CDR2 (SGHTA, FQGNSA) derive from the germline V gene. V is shortened by 2 bases, J by 8 bases, and the region joining them spans 16 bases. Per the publication, the time point label means: cycle 2 day 1 (C2D1) of nivolumab. Every trial patient had relapsed following autologous stem cell transplantation, and prior brentuximab vedotin exposure was what differed among cohorts A, B and C. The trial cohort comprised some 60 patients with relapsed/refractory classical Hodgkin lymphoma whose best overall responses were complete response, partial response or progressive disease. Single-agent nivolumab was administered to trial patients in the multi-cohort phase II CheckMate 205 trial. Best overall response was determined by an independent review committee according to the 2007 International Working Group response criteria. PBMCs from the trial were collected at three points: immediately before nivolumab initiation (C1D1), and during therapy at cycle 2 day 1 and cycle 4 day 1. Peripheral blood was collected in 8 mL Vacutainer Cell Preparation Tubes, from which PBMCs were isolated by centrifugation and then cryopreserved.

The full study reports these points: By C4D1, a significant rise was seen in CD4+ TCR diversity but not in CD8+ TCR diversity (p=0.0027 vs p=0.16), and the rise was most apparent among complete responders (p=0.02). Diversity was lower in patients who began nivolumab less than 1 year after ASCT, so these patients were left out of later analyses to avoid confounding by immune reconstitution. The study was limited to a single clinical trial cohort, and causes of repertoire differences, possibly disease activity or prior therapy, remained undefined. Trial patients achieving complete response had baseline diversity similar to newly diagnosed patients, whereas partial responders and progressors had significantly lower diversity. Baseline TCR diversity was reported to be lower in newly diagnosed patients than in healthy donors, and even lower in relapsed/refractory patients.

The specimen was peripheral blood mononuclear cells (PBMCs), collected before the second cycle of nivolumab. The chain couples TRBV7-2 to TRBJ2-4; the D gene is perhaps TRBD1, from 6 matching bases. The source is a human donor with classical Hodgkin lymphoma. The CDR3 reads as follows: CASSLYGPRGDIQYF. The DNA reads as follows: TGTGCCAGCAGCTTATATGGCCCCAGGGGAGACATTCAGTACTTC.